The rows below give T cell receptor beta chains drawn from one sample of a study of CD8+ T cells in alopecia areata. Profiled with immunoSEQ multiplex PCR; TCRdb holds only in-frame clones, not every one. The table lists more than 100,000 clones, 85% to 90% of them singletons, with approximately 12% in the top ten. The sample was CD8+ T cells sorted from blood, taken at approximately week 30, from a patient treated with tofacitinib. The receptors originated from a human donor with alopecia areata. Both conserved end residues are part of each CDR3. The D gene is left open where the match is weak. Clone size is stated in some rows and not others, as once, few, many or a class when expanded.

>NA|14|NA|TRBJ2-7|TRBV13
CASSRRAETYEQYF
TGTGCCAGCAGCCGGCGAGCGGAAACCTACGAGCAGTACTTC
>NA|15|NA|TRBJ2-5|TRBV28
CASSLRQGGGETQYF
TGTGCCAGCAGTCTTAGACAGGGCGGAGGGGAGACCCAGTACTTC
>NA|14|NA|TRBJ2-7|TRBV7-8
CASSPLAGSYEQYF
TGTGCCAGCAGCCCACTCGCGGGATCCTACGAGCAGTACTTC
>NA|13|NA|TRBJ2-7|TRBV7-8
CASSLATPYEQYF
TGTGCCAGCAGCCTAGCGACCCCCTACGAGCAGTACTTC
>TRBD2|17|NA|TRBJ2-3|TRBV9
CASSVETSGSGTDTQYF
TGTGCCAGCAGCGTAGAGACTAGCGGGAGTGGCACAGATACGCAGTATTTT
>NA|12|NA|TRBJ1-2|TRBV5-6
CASSLGHGGYTF
TGTGCCAGCAGCTTGGGCCATGGCGGCTACACCTTC
>NA|14|NA|TRBJ1-2|TRBV6-4
CASKQDGQTYGYTF
TGTGCCAGCAAACAGGACGGACAGACCTATGGCTACACCTTC
>NA|15|NA|TRBJ2-3|TRBV4-1
CASSPNDVSTDTQYF
TGCGCCAGCAGCCCGAACGACGTTTCCACAGATACGCAGTATTTT
>NA|14|NA|TRBJ2-1|TRBV6-4
CASSEGIDINEQFF
TGTGCCAGCAGTGAAGGAATAGATATTAATGAGCAGTTCTTC
>NA|14|NA|TRBJ2-2|TRBV6-1
CASSELGENGELFF
TGTGCCAGCAGTGAATTGGGGGAAAACGGGGAGCTGTTTTTT
>NA|13|NA|TRBJ2-1|TRBV29-1
CSVPSDGNNEQFF
TGCAGCGTGCCTTCCGACGGAAACAATGAGCAGTTCTTC
>NA|15|NA|TRBJ2-7|TRBV7-9
CASSLVASVGYEQYF
TGTGCCAGCAGCTTAGTAGCTAGCGTCGGGTACGAGCAGTACTTC
>TRBD1|14|NA|TRBJ2-7|TRBV27
CASSLIQGVDEQYF
TGTGCCAGCAGTTTAATCCAGGGGGTCGACGAGCAGTACTTC
>NA|12|NA|TRBJ1-3|TRBV9
CASSVAGNTIYF
TGTGCCAGCAGCGTAGCTGGAAACACCATATATTTT
>NA|14|few|TRBJ1-2|TRBV27
CASSPGLPNYGYTF
TGTGCCAGCAGTCCCGGACTTCCCAACTATGGCTACACCTTC
>TRBD1|13|NA|TRBJ2-7|TRBV7-9
CASSPGTAPEQYF
TGTGCCAGCAGCCCCGGGACAGCGCCAGAGCAGTACTTC
>NA|13|NA|TRBJ2-7|TRBV27
CASSSTQGNEQYF
TGTGCCAGCAGTTCAACTCAGGGGAACGAGCAGTACTTC
>NA|14|NA|TRBJ2-6|TRBV27
CASSLSFGANVLTF
TGTGCCAGCAGTTTGAGTTTCGGGGCCAACGTCCTGACTTTC
>NA|14|NA|TRBJ2-3|TRBV4-2
CASSQEGGQDTQYF
TGTGCCAGCAGCCAAGAGGGGGGCCAAGATACGCAGTATTTT
>TRBD1|15|NA|TRBJ2-5|TRBV7-3
CASSPGTGAEETQYF
TGTGCCAGCAGCCCCGGGACAGGGGCGGAGGAGACCCAGTACTTC
>NA|11|once|TRBJ2-1|TRBV12-5
CASGPGDEQFF
TGTGCTAGTGGCCCCGGGGATGAGCAGTTCTTC
>NA|13|NA|TRBJ2-1|TRBV19
CASSPDPTAVKFF
TGTGCCAGTAGTCCAGACCCCACGGCGGTTAAGTTCTTC
>NA|15|medium-sized|TRBJ1-6|TRBV7-9
CASSPTGQSNSPLHF
TGTGCCAGCAGCCCAACCGGCCAATCTAATTCACCCCTCCACTTT
>TRBD2|15|NA|TRBJ2-7|TRBV7-2
CASSHGLAGSYEQYF
TGTGCCAGCAGCCACGGACTAGCGGGCTCCTACGAGCAGTACTTC
>TRBD2|14|NA|TRBJ2-7|TRBV7-3
CASQPGGGTYEQYF
TGTGCCAGCCAACCTGGCGGGGGGACCTACGAGCAGTACTTC
>TRBD1|19|NA|TRBJ1-1|TRBV11-2
CASSLDQWGQLTMNTEAFF
TGTGCCAGCAGCTTAGATCAATGGGGACAGCTAACTATGAACACTGAAGCTTTCTTT
>TRBD1|14|once|TRBJ2-7|TRBV5-1
CASSLPDRAYEQYF
TGCGCCAGCAGCTTGCCGGACAGGGCCTACGAGCAGTACTTC
>TRBD1|15|NA|TRBJ1-6|TRBV30
CAWSGADRPYVTLHF
TGTGCCTGGAGTGGGGCGGACAGGCCCTACGTTACCCTCCACTTT